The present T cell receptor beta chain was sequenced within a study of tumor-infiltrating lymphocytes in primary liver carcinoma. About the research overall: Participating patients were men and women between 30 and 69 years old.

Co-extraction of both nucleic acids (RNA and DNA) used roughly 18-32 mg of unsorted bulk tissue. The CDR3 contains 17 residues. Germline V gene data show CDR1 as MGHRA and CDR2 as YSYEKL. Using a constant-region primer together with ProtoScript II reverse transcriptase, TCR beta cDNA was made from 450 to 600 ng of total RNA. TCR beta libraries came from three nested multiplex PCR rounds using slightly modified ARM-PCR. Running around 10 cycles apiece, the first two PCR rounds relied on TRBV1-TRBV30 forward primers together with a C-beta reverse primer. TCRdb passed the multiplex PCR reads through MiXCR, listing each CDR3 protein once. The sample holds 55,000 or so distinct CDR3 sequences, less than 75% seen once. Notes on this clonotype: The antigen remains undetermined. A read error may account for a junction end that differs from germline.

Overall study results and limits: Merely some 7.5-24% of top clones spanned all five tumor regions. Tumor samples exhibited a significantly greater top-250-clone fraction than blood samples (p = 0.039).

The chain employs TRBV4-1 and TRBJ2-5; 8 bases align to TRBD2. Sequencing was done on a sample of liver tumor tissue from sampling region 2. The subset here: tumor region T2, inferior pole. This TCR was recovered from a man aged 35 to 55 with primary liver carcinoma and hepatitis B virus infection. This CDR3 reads CACRHQGLACPQKTQYF. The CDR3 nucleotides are TGTGCCTGCCGCCACCAAGGACTAGCTTGCCCCCAAAAGACCCAGTACTTC.